This T cell receptor (beta chain) was captured in a study of control samples from healthy donors and cancer patients. This clone was counted a single time. The CDR3 runs to 15 residues. The V and J ends lost 1 base and 0 bases, in that order; junction bases with no gene match: 2. In germline, CDR1 is LGHDT, CDR2 YNNKEL (reference sequence). The assay was immunoSEQ multiplex PCR, and TCRdb's table has in-frame clones only and misses some. The profile covers about 150,000 clones, with about 93% appearing a single time and about 0.73% taken by the ten largest. Sequencing was performed on blood. This clonotype was obtained from a woman aged 25 to 45 in good health. The chain combines TRBV3-1 (or the pseudogene TRBV3-2) with TRBJ1-1, with 7 nucleotides matching TRBD1. CDR3 region: CASSQGQGMNTEAFF. The CDR3 DNA reads as TGTGCCAGCAGCCAAGGACAGGGAATGAACACTGAAGCTTTCTTT.